A selection of T cell receptor beta chains follows, all from one sample in a study of CXCR3-negative and CXCR3-positive naive CD8 T cells. TCRdb reanalyzed the 5' RACE reads, giving one entry per CDR3 protein sequence and no DNA. The table for this sample gives about 6,700 distinct CDR3 sequences. The material sequenced was naive CXCR3+ CD8+ T cells from blood. The receptors come from a human donor in good health. Some clones in this sample may be carry-over from other donors' samples. The CDR3 runs from the conserved cysteine through the conserved F or W. The size of a clone is reported for some rows only, either as once, few or many, or as a class for expanded clones.

clone size: .; J gene: TRBJ2-1; V gene: TRBV6-6; CDR3 protein: CASSYSGDNEQFF
clone size: .; J gene: TRBJ2-3; V gene: TRBV20-1; CDR3 protein: CSARDFLSTDTQYF
clone size: medium-sized; J gene: TRBJ1-1; V gene: TRBV27; CDR3 protein: CASSFVTGENTEAFF
clone size: .; J gene: TRBJ2-3; V gene: TRBV21-1; CDR3 protein: CASSRRPIVGGSTDTQYF
clone size: medium-sized; J gene: TRBJ2-7; V gene: TRBV7-9; CDR3 protein: CASSPTSGGSHEQYF
clone size: .; J gene: TRBJ1-1; V gene: TRBV9; CDR3 protein: CASSVEGSEAFF
clone size: .; J gene: TRBJ2-1; V gene: TRBV29-1; CDR3 protein: CSVEASGRYNEQFF
clone size: medium-sized; J gene: TRBJ2-1; V gene: TRBV5-5; CDR3 protein: CASESVYEQFF
clone size: .; J gene: TRBJ2-5; V gene: TRBV10-3; CDR3 protein: CAISESDIQETQYF
clone size: .; J gene: TRBJ2-5; V gene: TRBV11-2; CDR3 protein: CASSLEAGPQETQYF
clone size: medium-sized; J gene: TRBJ2-1; V gene: TRBV14; CDR3 protein: CASSQLSLAGGSSYNEQFF
clone size: .; J gene: TRBJ2-1; V gene: TRBV9; CDR3 protein: CASSVSGGYNEQFF
clone size: .; J gene: TRBJ1-1; V gene: TRBV9; CDR3 protein: CASSVEDRPNTEAFF
clone size: .; J gene: TRBJ2-7; V gene: TRBV15; CDR3 protein: CATSIYTGYEQYF
clone size: .; J gene: TRBJ2-7; V gene: TRBV4-1; CDR3 protein: CASSQVIAGGSYEQYF
clone size: .; J gene: TRBJ2-1; V gene: TRBV29-1; CDR3 protein: CSVEYEAGGWNEQFF
clone size: .; J gene: TRBJ2-7; V gene: TRBV29-1; CDR3 protein: CSVAYRDSYEQYF
clone size: .; J gene: TRBJ1-4; V gene: TRBV20-1; CDR3 protein: CSASREATNEKLFF
clone size: .; J gene: TRBJ1-2; V gene: TRBV29-1; CDR3 protein: CSVEDRTRANYGYTF
clone size: .; J gene: TRBJ2-7; V gene: TRBV27; CDR3 protein: CASRGMSYEQYF
clone size: medium-sized; J gene: TRBJ2-2; V gene: TRBV5-1; CDR3 protein: CASSPRTSESGELFF
clone size: .; J gene: TRBJ2-7; V gene: TRBV28; CDR3 protein: CASSFPAGGLSYEQYF
clone size: .; J gene: TRBJ2-5; V gene: TRBV29-1; CDR3 protein: CSVDLAGGPGETQYF
clone size: .; J gene: TRBJ2-7; V gene: TRBV20-1; CDR3 protein: CSARAFVSAYYEQYF
clone size: medium-sized; J gene: TRBJ2-1; V gene: TRBV4-1; CDR3 protein: CASTWTSGSQYEQFF
clone size: medium-sized; J gene: TRBJ2-1; V gene: TRBV4-1; CDR3 protein: CASSQWGGKSEQFF
clone size: .; J gene: TRBJ2-1; V gene: TRBV19; CDR3 protein: CAVWASGKNEQFF
clone size: medium-sized; J gene: TRBJ1-3; V gene: TRBV28; CDR3 protein: CASSLYGSGSGNTIYF
clone size: medium-sized; J gene: TRBJ2-1; V gene: TRBV20-1; CDR3 protein: CSANPGTAIYNEQFF
clone size: .; J gene: TRBJ1-1; V gene: TRBV27; CDR3 protein: CASSLYRGEAFF
clone size: .; J gene: TRBJ2-5; V gene: TRBV2; CDR3 protein: CASRKGGGWETEYF
clone size: .; J gene: TRBJ2-1; V gene: TRBV29-1; CDR3 protein: CSVDGQGAGNEQFF
clone size: .; J gene: TRBJ2-3; V gene: TRBV20-1; CDR3 protein: CSARDVGTSTDTQYF
clone size: .; J gene: TRBJ2-2; V gene: TRBV29-1; CDR3 protein: CSVAGTGERPTGELFF
clone size: medium-sized; J gene: TRBJ2-2; V gene: TRBV12-5; CDR3 protein: CASGSGMGGELFF
clone size: .; J gene: TRBJ2-3; V gene: TRBV25-1; CDR3 protein: CASSATGPDTQYF
clone size: .; J gene: TRBJ2-7; V gene: TRBV29-1; CDR3 protein: CSVEASDSYEQYF
clone size: .; J gene: TRBJ2-3; V gene: TRBV29-1; CDR3 protein: CSVEPTSGKVDTQYF
clone size: medium-sized; J gene: TRBJ2-7; V gene: TRBV15; CDR3 protein: CATSREGAGSNEQYF
clone size: medium-sized; J gene: TRBJ2-1; V gene: TRBV6-6; CDR3 protein: CASSYSETDYNEQFF
clone size: .; J gene: TRBJ1-2; V gene: TRBV11-3; CDR3 protein: CASSLAEGDYGYTF
clone size: .; J gene: TRBJ2-1; V gene: TRBV5-1; CDR3 protein: CASTRGTDLVGEQFF
clone size: medium-sized; J gene: TRBJ1-2; V gene: TRBV29-1; CDR3 protein: CSAVDRYGYTF
clone size: .; J gene: TRBJ2-1; V gene: TRBV29-1; CDR3 protein: CSVEDESSYNEQFF
clone size: .; J gene: TRBJ2-1; V gene: TRBV20-1; CDR3 protein: CSAIATTGWNEQIF
clone size: large; J gene: TRBJ2-3; V gene: TRBV4-3; CDR3 protein: CASSQDGVPDTQYF
clone size: medium-sized; J gene: TRBJ2-1; V gene: TRBV25-1; CDR3 protein: CASIPSVGSYNEQFF
clone size: medium-sized; J gene: TRBJ2-1; V gene: TRBV29-1; CDR3 protein: CSVEASDGEQFF
clone size: .; J gene: TRBJ2-1; V gene: TRBV29-1; CDR3 protein: CSVETGGSYNEQFF
clone size: medium-sized; J gene: TRBJ2-1; V gene: TRBV29-1; CDR3 protein: CSVERREYNEQFF
clone size: .; J gene: TRBJ1-4; V gene: TRBV7-6; CDR3 protein: CASSSPGQGEEKLFF
clone size: .; J gene: TRBJ1-5; V gene: TRBV29-1; CDR3 protein: CSVAQGGPGQPQHF
clone size: medium-sized; J gene: TRBJ2-3; V gene: TRBV2; CDR3 protein: CASSAPPGSGPRWDTQYF